Presented here are 4 T cell receptor beta chains from one specimen sequenced in a study of CD8+CD57+ T cells in acquired aplastic anemia. The study profiled TCR beta VDJ and CDR3 using genomic DNA as template. TCRdb re-called the reads through MiXCR, storing one row per CDR3 protein. The sample holds 300,000 or so distinct CDR3 sequences, 56% seen once. Source material: sorted CD4+, CD8+, or CD8+CD57+ T cells (not recorded which) from PBMCs. These receptors all come from a human donor with severe aplastic anemia or a healthy control (not recorded which).

This clonotype showed up just a few times. The genes are TRBV12-3 or TRBV12-4 and TRBJ2-7, with D possibly TRBD1 on 6 matching bases. The V gene lost 8 bases and the J gene lost 2 bases, with 16 bases spanning the gap. The CDR3 sequence is 14 residues long. The CDR3 nucleotides are TGTGCCAGCCAGGATCGGGACACAACCTACGAGCAGTACTTC. Protein sequence: CASQDRDTTYEQYF.

This clonotype appeared once. This sequence may be a read error, since a much larger clone differs from it by one base. The rearrangement uses TRBV9 and TRBJ2-1, with D perhaps matching TRBD2 (6 bases). CDR1 is SGDLS, CDR2 YYNGEE, per germline. There are 14 residues in the CDR3. CDR3 in DNA: TGTGCCAGCAGCGTAGGGGTGGGAGGTAATGAGCAGCTCTTC. This translates into CASSVGVGGNEQLF.

The V gene is TRBV7-9, the J gene TRBJ1-2; tentative D call: TRBD1 (5 bases). The CDR3 runs 14 residues. CDR1 and CDR2 from the germline V gene are SEHNR and FQNEAQ (reference sequence). V was pared by 3 bases and J by 3 bases, with 11 bases between. The CDR3 DNA is TGTGCCAGCAGCTTGGAAACAGGTTACTATGGCTACACCTTC. This translates into CASSLETGYYGYTF. Together with reference TRBV7-9 and TRBJ1-2, the CDR3 gives the full variable domain: DTGVSQNPRHKITKRGQNVTFRCDPISEHNRLYWYRQTLGQGPEFLTYFQNEAQLEKSRLLSDRFSAERPKGSFSTLEIQRTEQGDSAMYLCASSLETGYYGYTFGSGTRLTVV.

The chain has TRBV5-1 and TRBJ1-5; D gene unclear. The V end lost 0 bases, the J end lost 7 bases, and 11 bases lay between the germline ends. This CDR3 contains 14 residues. Germline V gives CDR1 SGHRS, CDR2 YFSETQ. The CDR3, as DNA: TGCGCCAGCAGCTTGGAAGCGGATTCCCAGCCCCAGCATTTT. Translating it yields CASSLEADSQPQHF.